The sample holds a few counts of the clone carrying this T cell receptor (beta chain). The antigen remains undetermined. With a J-beta primer mix and a sample-barcoded 5' primer, a second PCR ran about 6 to 11 cycles. Via MiXCR, TCRdb re-called the 5' RACE reads, giving one row per CDR3 protein. The sample has about 1,400,000 distinct CDR3 sequences, 42% seen once. This sample stems from a study of blood T cells in healthy people across ages. General study findings and limits: The lack of PBMC sorting stopped any conclusive naive versus antigen-experienced comparison.

CDR3 length equals 15 residues. The trim removed 5 bases at V and 4 bases at J, leaving 11 bases unmatched. Germline V gene sequence: CDR1 DFQATT, CDR2 SNEGSKA (reference sequence). This sequence was found in a young woman in good health. The chain is built from TRBV20-1 and TRBJ2-1; TRBD1 matches 7 bases. Sequencing input: blood. The CDR3 sequence: CSARLRDRLYNEQFF. The CDR3 nucleotides are TGCAGTGCTCGACTCCGGGACAGACTATACAATGAGCAGTTCTTC.